What follows describes a single TCR beta chain. The specificity of this receptor is unknown. No base quality information exists; no much larger clone differs at one position. The sample is drawn from a study of vaccination effects on CD4 cells after COVID-19 (dated 2022 in TCRdb). Background on the whole study: Across the study, the median time from the second dose to post-vaccine sampling was 72 days (range 14 to 241). The study compared SARS-CoV-2 spike-specific CD4+ TCR repertoires before and after mRNA vaccination in COVID-19 convalescent patients and infection-naive vaccine recipients. A total of 10 COVID-19 convalescent patients and several SARS-CoV-2-naive healthy vaccine recipients were included in the full study. Cultures from other donors in the study were sequenced with the Oncomine TCR Beta short-read assay on an Illumina iSeq 100. The investigation overall reported the following: Limitations of the study were the small number of convalescent patients and the absence of early post-infection timepoints. Among healthy vaccine recipients, nearly all vaccine-induced clones were SARS-CoV-2 mono-reactive, and just 1 of 255 was cross-reactive with common cold coronaviruses. Both infection-induced and vaccine-induced clones contracted markedly at late post-vaccination timepoints, which is consistent with waning T cell responses.

In the ViraFEST assay, PBMC were stimulated with viral peptide pools, and TCR sequencing was then used to find antigen-specific CD4+ T cell clonotypes based on their expansion. After 10 days of culture, CD4+ T cells were isolated with the EasySep CD4+ T cell isolation kit. Each participant got two doses of an mRNA SARS-CoV-2 vaccine, either BNT162b2 or mRNA-1273. Negative nucleocapsid antibody results before and after vaccination confirmed that the healthy vaccine recipients had no prior SARS-CoV-2 infection. A few million PBMC per well were cultured with about 10 ug/ml peptides in IMDM containing approximately 4.7% human AB serum, 8.5 to 10 IU/ml IL-2 and gentamicin. On days 3 and 7, half of the culture medium was replaced with fresh IL-2-containing medium. Unless noted otherwise, every peptide stimulation condition was grown in triplicate wells. Using Ficoll-Paque Plus gradient centrifugation, PBMC were separated from whole blood and then either used fresh or cryopreserved at -140C. The spike proteins of SARS-CoV-2 and of the common cold coronaviruses HCoV-NL63, HCoV-OC43 and HCoV-229E were spanned by overlapping peptide pools. The QIAamp micro DNA kit was used to extract genomic DNA from the cultured CD4+ T cells.

Libraries were made using the immunoSEQ multiplex PCR assay. DNA from the cultured, isolated CD4+ T cells was subjected to TCR beta CDR3 sequencing. From the authors' description of their analysis: The analysis removed non-productive TCR sequences, trimmed reads to the CDR3 region, and retained only CDR3s that were 7 or more amino acids long. Antigen-specific clonotypes were identified with the MANAFEST web app by comparing expansion in peptide wells against reference cultures. To be called positive, a clone needed expansion at FDR<0.05 compared with the reference and with all other wells, an odds ratio greater than 5, and a frequency greater than 0.1% in two replicate wells. Clonotypes significantly expanded in SARS-CoV-2 spike wells and in at least one common cold coronavirus spike condition were defined as cross-reactive. CDR3 similarity was assessed by Levenshtein distance with the stringdist R package, and unrooted trees were built with ape in R 3.6.1. This is the immuneACCESS table as TCRdb keeps it, with only in-frame sequences that have V and J called. A part of the clones is gone; compared with another copy, unresolved V genes explain less than half, and the rest is unexplained. Clone size and the V and J calls come from that table; the DNA yielded D and trimming. The table for this sample lists roughly 59,000 clones; approximately 78% of them were counted only once. Approximately 1.9% of the sample is taken by the ten largest.

The CDR3, cysteine through phenylalanine, is 14 amino acids long. Of all the DNA, just the CDR3 is kept, 42 bases in frame from base 1. CDR1 and CDR2 (LGHDT, YNNKEL) derive from the germline V gene (reference sequence). Unmatched junction bases come to 2, with V trimmed by 1 base and J by 9 bases. The sequence links TRBV3-1 (or the pseudogene TRBV3-2) to TRBJ1-6; 8 of the junction bases match TRBD1. The specimen was CD4+ T cells from PBMCs cultured with HCoV-OC43 spike peptides, collected after COVID-19 vaccination. The cell subset or site label of this sample denotes: HCoV-OC43 spike overlapping peptide pool stimulation. The source is a human donor who received a COVID-19 vaccine. For the CDR3, the sequence is CASSQGTGFSPLHF. In nucleotide form, the sequence is TGTGCCAGCAGCCAAGGGACAGGGTTTTCACCCCTCCACTTT.